The clone carrying this T cell receptor beta chain appeared a few times. What it binds is not known. Described time point: newly diagnosed GD, antithyroid drugs for less than 3 months. TCR sequences were obtained from RNA taken from PBMCs. These data are taken from a study of regulatory T cells in long-lasting Graves disease. About the research overall: Less than 3 months of antithyroid drugs had been taken by newly diagnosed Graves' patients.

In germline, CDR1 is MNHNS, CDR2 SASEGT. The CDR3 loop spans 13 amino acids. Between the trimmed V and J ends, which lost 10 bases and 0 bases, there was a span of 7 bases. HTBI primers from iRepertoire and Arm-PCR of CDR3 regions yielded the TCR beta libraries. TCRdb ran MiXCR on the multiplex PCR reads and lists one entry per CDR3 protein. This table holds under 700,000 distinct CDR3 sequences, about 16% found once. Study-level points and caveats: Possibly, accuracy suffered from the small sample size. Persistent disease preferred TRBV28, TRBJ1-2 and TRBJ2-5.

These data were likewise used in another study, on T cells in Graves' hyperthyroidism and ophthalmopathy.

The chain combines TRBV6-1 with TRBJ1-6; D is uncertain. This material consisted of peripheral blood mononuclear cells (PBMCs), taken at new diagnosis, from a patient treated with antithyroid drugs. This TCR was recovered from a woman aged 40-60 years with Graves disease. The CDR3, as DNA: TGTGCCATGAGGAGCTCCTATAATTCACCCCTCCACTTT. This codes for CAMRSSYNSPLHF.